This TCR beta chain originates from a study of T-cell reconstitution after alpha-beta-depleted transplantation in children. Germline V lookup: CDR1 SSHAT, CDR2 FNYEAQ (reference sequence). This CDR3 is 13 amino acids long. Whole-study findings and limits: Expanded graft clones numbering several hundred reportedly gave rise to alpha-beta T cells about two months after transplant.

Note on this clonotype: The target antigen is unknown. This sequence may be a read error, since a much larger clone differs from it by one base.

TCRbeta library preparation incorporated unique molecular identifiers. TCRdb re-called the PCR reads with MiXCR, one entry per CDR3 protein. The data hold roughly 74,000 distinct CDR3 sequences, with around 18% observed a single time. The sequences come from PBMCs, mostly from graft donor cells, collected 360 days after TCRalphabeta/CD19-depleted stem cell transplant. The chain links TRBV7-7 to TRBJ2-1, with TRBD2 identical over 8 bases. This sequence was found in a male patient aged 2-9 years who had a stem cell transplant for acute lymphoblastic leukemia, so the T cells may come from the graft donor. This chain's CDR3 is CASSLGLGNEQCF. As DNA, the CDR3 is TGTGCTAGCAGCTTGGGACTAGGGAATGAGCAGTGCTTC.